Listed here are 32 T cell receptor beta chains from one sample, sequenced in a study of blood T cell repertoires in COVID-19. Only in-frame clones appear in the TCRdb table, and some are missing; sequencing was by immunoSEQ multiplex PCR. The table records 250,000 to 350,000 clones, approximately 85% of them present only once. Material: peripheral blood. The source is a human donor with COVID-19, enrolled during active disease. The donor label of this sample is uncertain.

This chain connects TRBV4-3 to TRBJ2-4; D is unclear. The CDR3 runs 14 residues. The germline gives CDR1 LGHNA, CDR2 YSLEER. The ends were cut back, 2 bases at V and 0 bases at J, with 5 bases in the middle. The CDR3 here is CASSQLLAKNIQYF. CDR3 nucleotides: TGCGCCAGCAGCCAATTACTAGCCAAAAACATTCAGTACTTC.

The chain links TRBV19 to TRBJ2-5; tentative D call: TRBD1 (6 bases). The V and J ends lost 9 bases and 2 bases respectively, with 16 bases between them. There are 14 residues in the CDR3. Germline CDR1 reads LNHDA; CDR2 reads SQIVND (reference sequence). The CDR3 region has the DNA TGTGCCAGCGCACAGGGATCAGGTCAAGAGACCCAGTACTTC. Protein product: CASAQGSGQETQYF.

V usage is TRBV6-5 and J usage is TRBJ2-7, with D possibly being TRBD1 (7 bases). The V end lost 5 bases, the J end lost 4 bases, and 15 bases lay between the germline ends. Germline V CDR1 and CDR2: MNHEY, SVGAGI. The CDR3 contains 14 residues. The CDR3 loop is CASSRPGGRYEQYF. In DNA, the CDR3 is TGTGCCAGCAGTCGGCCAGGGGGGAGGTACGAGCAGTACTTC.

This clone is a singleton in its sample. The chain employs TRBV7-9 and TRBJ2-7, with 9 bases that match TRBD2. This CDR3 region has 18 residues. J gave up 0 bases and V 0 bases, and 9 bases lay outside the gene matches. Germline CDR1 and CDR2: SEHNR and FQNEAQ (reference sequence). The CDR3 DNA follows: TGTGCCAGCAGCTTAGCGATGGGGGGACTAGCCCTCTCCTACGAGCAGTACTTC. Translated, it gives CASSLAMGGLALSYEQYF. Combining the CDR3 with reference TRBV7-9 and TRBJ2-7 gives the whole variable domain DTGVSQNPRHKITKRGQNVTFRCDPISEHNRLYWYRQTLGQGPEFLTYFQNEAQLEKSRLLSDRFSAERPKGSFSTLEIQRTEQGDSAMYLCASSLAMGGLALSYEQYFGPGTRLTVT.

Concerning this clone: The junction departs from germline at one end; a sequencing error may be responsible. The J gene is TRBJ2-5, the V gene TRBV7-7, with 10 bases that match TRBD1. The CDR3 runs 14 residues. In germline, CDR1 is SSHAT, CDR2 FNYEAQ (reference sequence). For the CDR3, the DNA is TGTGCTAGCAGCTTAGAGCGGGACAGGGGGACCCAGTACTTC. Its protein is CASSLERDRGTQYF.

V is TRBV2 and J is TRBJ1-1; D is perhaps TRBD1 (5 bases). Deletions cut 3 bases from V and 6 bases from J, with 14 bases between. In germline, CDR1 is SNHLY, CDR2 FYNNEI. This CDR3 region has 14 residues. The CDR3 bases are TGTGCCAGCAGTGACCCCGCCCGGGGGTCTGAAGCTTTCTTT. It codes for CASSDPARGSEAFF.

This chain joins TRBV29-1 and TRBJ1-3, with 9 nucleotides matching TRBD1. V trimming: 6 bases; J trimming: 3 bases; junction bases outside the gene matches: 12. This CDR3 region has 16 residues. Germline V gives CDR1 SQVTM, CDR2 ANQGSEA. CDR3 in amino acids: CSVGGDREGFGNTIYF. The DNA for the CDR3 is TGCAGCGTAGGTGGGGACAGGGAAGGTTTTGGAAACACCATATATTTT.

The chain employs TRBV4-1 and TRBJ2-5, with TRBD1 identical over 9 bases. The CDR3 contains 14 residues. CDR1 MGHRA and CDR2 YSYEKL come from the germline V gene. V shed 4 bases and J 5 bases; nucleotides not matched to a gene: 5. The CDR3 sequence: CASSPQGARETQYF. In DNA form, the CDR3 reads TGCGCCAGCAGCCCACAGGGGGCGAGGGAGACCCAGTACTTC.

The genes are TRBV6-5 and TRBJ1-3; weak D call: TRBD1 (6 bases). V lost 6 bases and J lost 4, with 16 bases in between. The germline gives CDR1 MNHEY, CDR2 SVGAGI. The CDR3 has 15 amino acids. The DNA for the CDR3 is TGTGCCAGCAGCCCCTCGGCCGACAGGGGAAACACCATATATTTT. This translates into CASSPSADRGNTIYF.

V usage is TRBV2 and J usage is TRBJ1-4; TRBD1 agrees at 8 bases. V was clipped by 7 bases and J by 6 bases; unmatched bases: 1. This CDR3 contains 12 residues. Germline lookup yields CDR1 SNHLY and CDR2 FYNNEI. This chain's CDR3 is CASNRGDEKLFF. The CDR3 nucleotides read TGTGCCAGCAACAGGGGGGATGAAAAACTGTTTTTT. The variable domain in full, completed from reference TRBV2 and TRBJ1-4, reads EPEVTQTPSHQVTQMGQEVILRCVPISNHLYFYWYRQILGQKVEFLVSFYNNEISEKSEIFDDQFSVERPDGSNFTLKIRSTKLEDSAMYFCASNRGDEKLFFGSGTQLSVL.

The CDR3 loop reads CASSLEVDRNTEAFF. CDR3 nucleotide sequence: TGTGCCAGCAGCTTGGAAGTGGACAGGAACACTGAAGCTTTCTTT. V usage is TRBV7-9 and J usage is TRBJ1-1; tentative D call: TRBD1 (6 bases). Germline V gene lookup returns CDR1 SEHNR and CDR2 FQNEAQ (reference sequence). V lost 3 bases to trimming and J lost 1 base, with 12 bases between them. This CDR3 has 15 residues.

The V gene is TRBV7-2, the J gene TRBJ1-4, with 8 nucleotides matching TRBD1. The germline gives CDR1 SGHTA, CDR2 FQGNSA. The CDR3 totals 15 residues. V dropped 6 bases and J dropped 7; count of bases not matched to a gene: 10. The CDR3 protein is CASRSGGGGGEKLFF. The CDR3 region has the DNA TGTGCCAGCAGATCAGGGGGCGGTGGGGGTGAAAAACTGTTTTTT.

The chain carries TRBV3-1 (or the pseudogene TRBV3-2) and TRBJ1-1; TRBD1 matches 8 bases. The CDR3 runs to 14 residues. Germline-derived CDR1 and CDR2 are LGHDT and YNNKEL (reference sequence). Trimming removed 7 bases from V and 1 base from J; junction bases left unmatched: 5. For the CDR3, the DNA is TGTGCCAGCACCGTGACAGGGGCGAACACTGAAGCTTTCTTT. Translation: CASTVTGANTEAFF.

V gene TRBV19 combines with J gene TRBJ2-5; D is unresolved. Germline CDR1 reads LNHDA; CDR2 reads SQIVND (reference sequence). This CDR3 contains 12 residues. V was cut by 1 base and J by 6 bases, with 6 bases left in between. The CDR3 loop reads CASSIVGQTQYF. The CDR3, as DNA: TGTGCCAGTAGTATAGTTGGGCAGACCCAGTACTTC.

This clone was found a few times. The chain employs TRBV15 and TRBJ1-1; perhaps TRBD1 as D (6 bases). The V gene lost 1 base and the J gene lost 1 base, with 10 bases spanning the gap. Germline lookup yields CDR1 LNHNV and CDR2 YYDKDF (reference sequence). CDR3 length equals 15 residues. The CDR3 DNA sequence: TGTGCCACCAGCAGAGGGGGGACACCGAACACTGAAGCTTTCTTT. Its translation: CATSRGGTPNTEAFF.

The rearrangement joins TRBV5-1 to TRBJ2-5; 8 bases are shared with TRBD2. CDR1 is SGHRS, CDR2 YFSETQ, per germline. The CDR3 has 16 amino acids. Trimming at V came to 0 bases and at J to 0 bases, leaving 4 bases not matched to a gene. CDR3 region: CASSLGGGRYQETQYF. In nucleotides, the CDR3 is TGCGCCAGCAGCTTGGGCGGCGGGAGGTACCAAGAGACCCAGTACTTC.

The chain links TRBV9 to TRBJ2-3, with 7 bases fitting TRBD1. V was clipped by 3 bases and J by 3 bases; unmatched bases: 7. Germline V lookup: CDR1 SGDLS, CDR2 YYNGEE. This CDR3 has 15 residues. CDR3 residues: CASSATGLLTDTQYF. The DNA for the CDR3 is TGTGCCAGCAGCGCGACAGGGTTATTGACAGATACGCAGTATTTT.

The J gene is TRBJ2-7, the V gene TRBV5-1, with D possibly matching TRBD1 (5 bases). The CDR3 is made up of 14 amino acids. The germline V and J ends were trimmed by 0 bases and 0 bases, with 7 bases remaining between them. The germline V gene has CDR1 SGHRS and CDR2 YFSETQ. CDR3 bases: TGCGCCAGCAGCTTGGGGGGCGGCTCCTACGAGCAGTACTTC. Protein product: CASSLGGGSYEQYF.

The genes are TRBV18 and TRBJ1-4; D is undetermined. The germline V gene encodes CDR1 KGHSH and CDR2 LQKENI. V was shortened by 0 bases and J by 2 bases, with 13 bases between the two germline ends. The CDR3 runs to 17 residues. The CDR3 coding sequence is TGTGCCAGCTCACCACCGGAGGGTTTTGCTACTAATGAAAAACTGTTTTTT. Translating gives CASSPPEGFATNEKLFF.

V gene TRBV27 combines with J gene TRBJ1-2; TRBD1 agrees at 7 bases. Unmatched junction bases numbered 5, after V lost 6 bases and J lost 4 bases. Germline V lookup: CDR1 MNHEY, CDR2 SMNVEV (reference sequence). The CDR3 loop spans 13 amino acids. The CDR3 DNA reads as TGTGCCAGCAGCTTGACAGGGCTCTATGGCTACACCTTC. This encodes CASSLTGLYGYTF.

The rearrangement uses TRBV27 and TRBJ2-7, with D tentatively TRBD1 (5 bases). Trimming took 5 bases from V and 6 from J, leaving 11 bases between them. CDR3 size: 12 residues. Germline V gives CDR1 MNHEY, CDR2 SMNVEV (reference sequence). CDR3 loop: CASSPQGREQYF. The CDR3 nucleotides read TGTGCCAGCAGTCCCCAGGGTCGCGAGCAGTACTTC.

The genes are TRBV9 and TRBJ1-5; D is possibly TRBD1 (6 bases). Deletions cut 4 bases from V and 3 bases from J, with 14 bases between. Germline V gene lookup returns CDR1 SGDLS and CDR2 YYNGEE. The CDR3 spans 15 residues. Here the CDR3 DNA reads TGTGCCAGCAGCACAGGGACAACGGTCAATCAGCCCCAGCATTTT. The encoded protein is CASSTGTTVNQPQHF.

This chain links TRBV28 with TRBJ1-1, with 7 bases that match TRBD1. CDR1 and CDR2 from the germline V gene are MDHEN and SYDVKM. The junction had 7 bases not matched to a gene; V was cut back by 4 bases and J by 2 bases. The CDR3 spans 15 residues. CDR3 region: CASSSSGTANTEAFF. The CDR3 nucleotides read TGTGCCAGCAGTTCATCCGGGACAGCCAACACTGAAGCTTTCTTT.

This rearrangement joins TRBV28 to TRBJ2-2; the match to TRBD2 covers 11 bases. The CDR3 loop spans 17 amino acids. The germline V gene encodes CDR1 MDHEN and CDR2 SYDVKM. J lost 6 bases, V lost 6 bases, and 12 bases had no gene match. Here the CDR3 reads CASSAWGLAVGPGELFF. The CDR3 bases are TGTGCCAGCAGCGCCTGGGGACTAGCGGTCGGACCCGGGGAGCTGTTTTTT.

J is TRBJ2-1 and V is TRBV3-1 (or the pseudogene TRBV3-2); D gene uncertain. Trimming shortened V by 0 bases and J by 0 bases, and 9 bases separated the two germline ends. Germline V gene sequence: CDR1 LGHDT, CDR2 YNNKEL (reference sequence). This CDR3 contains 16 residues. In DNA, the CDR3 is TGTGCCAGCAGCCAAGATCGTCTATCCTCCTACAATGAGCAGTTCTTC. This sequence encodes CASSQDRLSSYNEQFF.

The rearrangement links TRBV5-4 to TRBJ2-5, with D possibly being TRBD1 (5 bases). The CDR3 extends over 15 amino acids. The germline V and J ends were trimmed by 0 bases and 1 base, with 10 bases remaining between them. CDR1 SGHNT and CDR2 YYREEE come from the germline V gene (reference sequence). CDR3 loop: CASSLGGAGQETQYF. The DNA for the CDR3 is TGTGCCAGCAGCTTGGGTGGGGCAGGCCAAGAGACCCAGTACTTC.

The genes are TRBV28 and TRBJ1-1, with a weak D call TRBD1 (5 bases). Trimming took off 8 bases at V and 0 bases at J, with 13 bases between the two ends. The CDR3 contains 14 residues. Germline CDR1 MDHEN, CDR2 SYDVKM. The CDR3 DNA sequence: TGTGCCAGCGAGGGAGGGGTCATGAACACTGAAGCTTTCTTT. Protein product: CASEGGVMNTEAFF. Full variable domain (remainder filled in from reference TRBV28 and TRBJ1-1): DVKVTQSSRYLVKRTGEKVFLECVQDMDHENMFWYRQDPGLGLRLIYFSYDVKMKEKGDIPEGYSVSREKKERFSLILESASTNQTSMYLCASEGGVMNTEAFFGQGTRLTVV.

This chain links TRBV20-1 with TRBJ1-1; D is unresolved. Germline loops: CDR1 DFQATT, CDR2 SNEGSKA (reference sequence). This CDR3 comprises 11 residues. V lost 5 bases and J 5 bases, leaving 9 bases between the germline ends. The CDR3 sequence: CSARHWTEAFF. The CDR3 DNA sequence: TGCAGTGCTCGACACTGGACTGAAGCTTTCTTT.

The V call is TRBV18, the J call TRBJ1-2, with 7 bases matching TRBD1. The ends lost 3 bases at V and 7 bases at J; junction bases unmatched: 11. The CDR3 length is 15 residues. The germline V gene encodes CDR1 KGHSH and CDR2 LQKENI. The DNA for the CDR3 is TGTGCCAGCTCACCCTCCGGACAGGACGAGAGTGGCTACACCTTC. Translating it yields CASSPSGQDESGYTF.

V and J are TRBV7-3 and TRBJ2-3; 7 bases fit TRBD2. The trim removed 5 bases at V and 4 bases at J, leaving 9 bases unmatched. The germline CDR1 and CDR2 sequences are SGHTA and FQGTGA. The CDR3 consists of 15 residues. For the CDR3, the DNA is TGTGCCAGCAGCCCCGCGGGGGAGAGGGCAGATACGCAGTATTTT. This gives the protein CASSPAGERADTQYF.

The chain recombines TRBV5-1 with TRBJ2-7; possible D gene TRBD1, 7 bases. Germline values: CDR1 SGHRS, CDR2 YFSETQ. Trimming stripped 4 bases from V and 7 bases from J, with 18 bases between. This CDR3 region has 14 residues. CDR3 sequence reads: CASSRGTAAGEQYF. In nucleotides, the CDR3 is TGCGCCAGCAGCCGGGGGACAGCTGCGGGGGAGCAGTACTTC.

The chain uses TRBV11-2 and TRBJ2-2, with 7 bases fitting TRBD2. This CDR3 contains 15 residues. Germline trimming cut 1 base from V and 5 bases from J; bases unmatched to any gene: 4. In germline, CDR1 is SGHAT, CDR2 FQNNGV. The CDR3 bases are TGTGCCAGCAGCTTAGTTTCGGGAGGAACCGGGGAGCTGTTTTTT. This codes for CASSLVSGGTGELFF.